Below are 11 T cell receptor beta chains sequenced from a single sample in a study of T cell repertoires in cytomegalovirus infection. TCRdb passed the reads through MiXCR, listing each CDR3 protein once. In the table there are approximately 990,000 distinct CDR3 sequences, less than 40% of which are singletons. Their specific antigens are unknown. The input for sequencing was cultured CD8+ T cells from PBMCs, taken from culture after CMV antigen stimulation. These receptors were obtained from a human donor in good health (CMV status not recorded). Some clones in this sample may be carry-over from other donors' samples.

The rearrangement links TRBV12-3 or TRBV12-4 to TRBJ1-4; unclear D gene. The CDR3 loop spans 13 amino acids. Trimming shortened V by 5 bases and J by 5 bases, and 9 bases separated the two germline ends. For the CDR3, the DNA is TGTGCCAGCAGTGATGCGGACAATGAAAAACTGTTTTTT. This gives the protein CASSDADNEKLFF.

This clonotype was seen a few times. Likely a read error: the CDR3 ends without its conserved phenylalanine or tryptophan. No DNA is shown, since the ends of the CDR3 on it are uncertain; the CDR3 is the one TCRdb lists. The gene calls are TRBV7-8 and TRBJ1-1. 13 amino acids form the CDR3, both terminal residues included. Germline lookup yields CDR1 SGHVS and CDR2 FQNEAQ. The CDR3 sequence is CASSLVAGRGLEV.

The V and J genes are TRBV28 and TRBJ1-6; no clear D gene. V lost 10 bases, J lost 0 bases, and 16 bases lay in between. Looked up from germline, CDR1 is MDHEN and CDR2 is SYDVKM. The CDR3 has 16 residues. The CDR3 is CATEPTRSSYNSPLHF. The CDR3 DNA sequence: TGTGCCACCGAGCCAACCAGGAGCTCCTATAATTCACCCCTCCACTTT.

This clonotype has just a few counts. The V and J genes are TRBV6-2 or TRBV6-3 and TRBJ1-1, with D possibly matching TRBD1 (5 bases). The germline V gene has CDR1 MNHEY and CDR2 SVGEGT. The CDR3 sequence is 15 residues long. V lost 0 bases, J lost 3 bases, and 11 bases lay in between. CDR3 loop: CASSYSQGHDTEAFF. The DNA of the CDR3 is TGTGCCAGCAGTTACTCGCAGGGCCATGACACTGAAGCTTTCTTT.

This clonotype showed up just a few times. The chain has TRBV9 and TRBJ1-2, with 10 bases lining up with TRBD1. After removal of 3 bases from V and 7 bases from J, the junction contained 15 bases not matched to a gene. Germline-derived CDR1 and CDR2 are SGDLS and YYNGEE. This CDR3 spans 17 amino acids. The CDR3 DNA reads TGTGCCAGCAGCGGAGGGAGGACCTATGGACAGGGGGGTGGCTACACCTTC. This sequence encodes CASSGGRTYGQGGGYTF.

This clonotype was seen a handful of times. The chain carries TRBV14 and TRBJ2-7, with 7 nucleotides matching TRBD1. The germline gives CDR1 SGHDN, CDR2 FVKESK. The CDR3 totals 12 residues. V was clipped by 5 bases and J by 5 bases; unmatched bases: 3. The CDR3 spells CASSFTGDEQYF. The CDR3 coding sequence is TGTGCCAGCAGCTTTACAGGGGACGAGCAGTACTTC.

V and J are TRBV4-2 and TRBJ2-3, with a possible D match to TRBD1 (5 bases). The CDR3 extends over 17 amino acids. Germline V lookup: CDR1 LGHNA, CDR2 YNFKEQ. Trimming took 1 base from V and 0 from J, leaving 14 bases between them. The CDR3 DNA reads as TGTGCCAGCAGCCAAGTTCTGCAGGGTCCTAGCACAGATACGCAGTATTTT. This translates into CASSQVLQGPSTDTQYF.

This chain links TRBV9 with TRBJ2-2; TRBD1 might be the D (5 bases). The V and J ends lost 4 bases and 2 bases respectively, with 18 bases between them. The germline V gene encodes CDR1 SGDLS and CDR2 YYNGEE. The CDR3 has 17 amino acids. The CDR3 here is CASSPGRRGLNTGELFF. CDR3 sequence (DNA): TGTGCCAGCAGCCCCGGTAGAAGGGGCCTTAACACCGGGGAGCTGTTTTTT.

The V and J genes are TRBV20-1 and TRBJ2-1; 9 bases match TRBD2. Germline CDR1 is DFQATT and CDR2 is SNEGSKA (reference sequence). V trimming: 6 bases; J trimming: 6 bases; junction bases outside the gene matches: 9. There are 14 residues in the CDR3. DNA of the CDR3: TGCAGTGCCGCCCGCGGGGGGGCCGCCAATGAGCAGTTCTTC. This gives the protein CSAARGGAANEQFF.

This clonotype was seen a few times. The chain is built from TRBV12-5 and TRBJ1-1, with unresolved D. The CDR3 sequence is 13 residues long. V gave up 4 bases and J gave up 5 bases, with 11 bases separating them. CDR1 is LGHNT and CDR2 is FRNRAP in the germline V gene. CDR3 nucleotides: TGTGCTAGTGGTTCCACGGTGTATACTGAAGCTTTCTTT. Translated, it gives CASGSTVYTEAFF. The full variable domain, completed using reference TRBV12-5 and TRBJ1-1, is DARVTQTPRHKVTEMGQEVTMRCQPILGHNTVFWYRQTMMQGLELLAYFRNRAPLDDSGMPKDRFSAEMPDATLATLKIQPSEPRDSAVYFCASGSTVYTEAFFGQGTRLTVV.

This chain connects TRBV20-1 to TRBJ2-1; D gene unclear. V lost 3 bases and J 4 bases, leaving 13 bases between the germline ends. The length of the CDR3 is 14 residues. Germline V lookup: CDR1 DFQATT, CDR2 SNEGSKA (reference sequence). The CDR3 DNA follows: TGCAGTGCTAGGGGTAGGGCCCTGTACAATGAGCAGTTCTTC. Encoded protein: CSARGRALYNEQFF.